A selection of T cell receptor beta chains follows, all from one sample in a study of T cell responses to AZD1222 COVID-19 vaccine. TCRdb's table, derived via immunoSEQ multiplex PCR, lists solely in-frame clones and lacks some. The sample records tens of thousands of clones, around 85% being singletons. The source was peripheral blood, collected on day 0 of AZD1222 vaccination. The receptors derive from an adult in good health. The CDR3 runs from the conserved cysteine through the conserved F or W. The order of the fields is V gene, D gene, J gene, clone size, CDR3 DNA, CDR3 protein. The D gene is left open where the match is weak. Rows give clone size only sometimes, using once, few, many, or a class for an expanded clone.

TRBV28	TRBD2	TRBJ2-1	-	TGTGCCAGCAGTTTTGGCGGGAGGGGTTCGGATGAGCAGTTCTTC	CASSFGGRGSDEQFF
TRBV18	-	TRBJ2-2	-	TGTGCCAGCTCACGATCCGCTTCCTGGGACACCGGGGAGCTGTTTTTT	CASSRSASWDTGELFF
TRBV29-1	TRBD2	TRBJ2-1	-	TGCAGCGTCCTCGCGGTAGCGGGGGGGCAAACCTACAATGAGCAGTTCTTC	CSVLAVAGGQTYNEQFF
TRBV7-2	TRBD1	TRBJ2-7	-	TGTGCCAGCAGCTTAGCCAGGGGGCGCCCCTACGAGCAGTACTTC	CASSLARGRPYEQYF
TRBV7-9	-	TRBJ1-2	-	TGTGCCAGCAGCCCCTCAGCACCGGGAGGCTATGGCTACACCTTC	CASSPSAPGGYGYTF
TRBV28	-	TRBJ1-4	-	TGTGCCAGCAGTTCTCCGGGGGCGGGTGAAAAACTGTTTTTT	CASSSPGAGEKLFF
TRBV5-6	-	TRBJ2-2	-	TGTGCCAGCACCAAACACGAGACAACGAACACCGGGGAGCTGTTTTTT	CASTKHETTNTGELFF
TRBV10-2	-	TRBJ2-7	once	TGCGCCAGCAGTGAGTTTGGTGGGGTGGGGAAGGAGCAGTACTTC	CASSEFGGVGKEQYF
TRBV4-2	-	TRBJ2-4	-	TGTGCCAGCAGCCCCAGGGAAGGAAACATTCAGTACTTC	CASSPREGNIQYF
TRBV7-8	TRBD2	TRBJ2-7	-	TGTGCCAGCAGCTTAGTTTCGGCCCTAGCGGGGGGGCTAGCGTACGAGCAGTACTTC	CASSLVSALAGGLAYEQYF
TRBV12-3/TRBV12-4	-	TRBJ1-5	-	TGTGCCAGCAGTTTTACCAGACAGCCCCAGCATTTT	CASSFTRQPQHF
TRBV7-2	TRBD2	TRBJ2-7	-	TGTGCCAGCAGCTTAGAAATAGCGGGAGGCTTAGAGCAGTACTTC	CASSLEIAGGLEQYF
TRBV5-4	TRBD1	TRBJ2-7	-	TGTGCCAGCAGCCCGCCGGGACAGGGGGTCTACGAGCAGTACTTC	CASSPPGQGVYEQYF
TRBV5-1	-	TRBJ1-2	once	TGCGCCAGCAGCTTTGCGACTCCAAACTATGGCTACACCTTC	CASSFATPNYGYTF
TRBV5-1	TRBD2	TRBJ2-5	-	TGCGCCAGCAGCTTAAGGGGACTAGCGGGGCAAGAGACCCAGTACTTC	CASSLRGLAGQETQYF
TRBV19	-	TRBJ2-1	-	TGTGCCAGTAGTATACGGCGACAAGAAAATAATGAGCAGTTCTTC	CASSIRRQENNEQFF
TRBV11-3	-	TRBJ1-1	-	TGTGCCAGCAGCTTAGCAGCGGGAAGGAACACTGAAGCTTTCTTT	CASSLAAGRNTEAFF
TRBV3-1/TRBV3-2	-	TRBJ1-5	-	TGTGCCAGCAGCCAAGATCCGGGGGCGGGACAGCCCCAGCATTTT	CASSQDPGAGQPQHF
TRBV7-3	TRBD1	TRBJ1-5	-	TGTGCCAGCAGCCTAACGGGGCAGGGGGAGCCCCAGCATTTT	CASSLTGQGEPQHF